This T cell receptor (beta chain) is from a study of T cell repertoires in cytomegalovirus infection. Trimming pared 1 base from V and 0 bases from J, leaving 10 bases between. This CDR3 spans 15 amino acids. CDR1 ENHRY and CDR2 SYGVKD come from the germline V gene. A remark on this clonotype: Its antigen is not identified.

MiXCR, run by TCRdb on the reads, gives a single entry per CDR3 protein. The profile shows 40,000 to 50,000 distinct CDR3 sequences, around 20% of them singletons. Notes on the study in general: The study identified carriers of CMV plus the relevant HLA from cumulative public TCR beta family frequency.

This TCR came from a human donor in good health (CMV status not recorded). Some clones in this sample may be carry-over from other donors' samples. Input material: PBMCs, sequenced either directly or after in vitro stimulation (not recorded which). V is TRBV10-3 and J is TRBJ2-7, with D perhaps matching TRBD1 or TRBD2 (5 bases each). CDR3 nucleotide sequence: TGTGCCATCAGTGAGTTCGGGGCCATCTCCTACGAGCAGTACTTC. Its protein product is CAISEFGAISYEQYF.